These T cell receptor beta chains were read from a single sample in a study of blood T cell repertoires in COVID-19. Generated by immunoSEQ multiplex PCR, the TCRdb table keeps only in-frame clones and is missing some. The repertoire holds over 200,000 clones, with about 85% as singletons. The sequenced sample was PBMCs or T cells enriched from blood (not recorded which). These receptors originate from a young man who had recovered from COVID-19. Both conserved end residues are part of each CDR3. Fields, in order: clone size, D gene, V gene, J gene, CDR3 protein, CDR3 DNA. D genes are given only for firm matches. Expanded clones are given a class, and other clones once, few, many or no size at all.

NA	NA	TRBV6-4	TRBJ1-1	CASRNLTGNTEAFF	TGTGCCAGCAGAAACCTTACAGGAAACACTGAAGCTTTCTTT
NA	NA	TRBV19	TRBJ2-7	CASSTPQPPYEQYF	TGTGCCAGTAGTACCCCACAACCCCCCTACGAGCAGTACTTC
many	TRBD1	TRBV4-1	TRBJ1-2	CASSHRQGSGYTF	TGCGCCAGCAGCCACAGACAGGGCTCTGGCTACACCTTC
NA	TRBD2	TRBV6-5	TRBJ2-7	CASSGLAGGIYEQYF	TGTGCCAGCAGCGGACTAGCGGGGGGGATCTACGAGCAGTACTTC
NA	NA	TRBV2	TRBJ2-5	CASKYGETQYF	TGTGCCAGCAAGTACGGGGAGACCCAGTACTTC
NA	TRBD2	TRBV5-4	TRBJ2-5	CASSWGLSQETQYF	TGTGCCAGCAGCTGGGGACTATCCCAAGAGACCCAGTACTTC
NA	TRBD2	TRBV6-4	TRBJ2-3	CASQLAGILDTQYF	TGTGCCAGCCAGCTAGCGGGGATTTTGGATACGCAGTATTTT
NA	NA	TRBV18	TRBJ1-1	CASSPAYLGLNTEAFF	TGTGCCAGCTCACCAGCCTACCTGGGCTTGAACACTGAAGCTTTCTTT
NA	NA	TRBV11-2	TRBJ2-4	CASSSRLAKNIQYF	TGTGCCAGCAGCTCCAGACTAGCCAAAAACATTCAGTACTTC
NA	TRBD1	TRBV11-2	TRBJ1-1	CASSSSRGWGTEAFF	TGTGCCAGCAGCTCCTCCAGGGGGTGGGGGACTGAAGCTTTCTTT
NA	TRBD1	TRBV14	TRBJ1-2	CASSLMKGQGNYGYTF	TGTGCCAGCAGCCTAATGAAGGGACAGGGAAACTATGGCTACACCTTC
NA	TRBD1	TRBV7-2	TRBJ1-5	CASSPVPGGQPQHF	TGTGCCAGCAGCCCTGTGCCAGGGGGTCAGCCCCAGCATTTT
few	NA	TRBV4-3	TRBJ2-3	CASSLRADSGRTDTQYF	TGCGCCAGCAGCCTCAGGGCAGATAGCGGCCGCACAGATACGCAGTATTTT
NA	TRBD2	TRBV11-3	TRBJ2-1	CASSLDSGSSSIANEQFF	TGTGCCAGCAGCTTAGATAGCGGGAGTAGTTCTATTGCGAATGAGCAGTTCTTC
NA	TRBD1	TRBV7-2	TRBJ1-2	CASSPSQGASSGYTF	TGTGCCAGCAGCCCTTCACAGGGGGCGTCGAGTGGCTACACCTTC
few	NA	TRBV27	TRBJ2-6	CASSSRSSGANVLTF	TGTGCCAGCAGTTCGCGGAGCTCTGGGGCCAACGTCCTGACTTTC
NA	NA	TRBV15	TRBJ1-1	CATVPDSSFTEAFF	TGTGCCACCGTCCCCGACTCGAGCTTTACTGAAGCTTTCTTT
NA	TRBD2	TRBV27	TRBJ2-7	CASSIAGKGSYEQYF	TGTGCCAGCAGCATAGCGGGAAAAGGCTCCTACGAGCAGTACTTC
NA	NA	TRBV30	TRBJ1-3	CACQGQIGNTIYF	TGTGCCTGCCAAGGACAAATTGGAAACACCATATATTTT
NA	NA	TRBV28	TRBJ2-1	CASSYGTRGRAFF	TGTGCCAGCAGTTACGGGACAAGGGGCCGGGCGTTCTTC